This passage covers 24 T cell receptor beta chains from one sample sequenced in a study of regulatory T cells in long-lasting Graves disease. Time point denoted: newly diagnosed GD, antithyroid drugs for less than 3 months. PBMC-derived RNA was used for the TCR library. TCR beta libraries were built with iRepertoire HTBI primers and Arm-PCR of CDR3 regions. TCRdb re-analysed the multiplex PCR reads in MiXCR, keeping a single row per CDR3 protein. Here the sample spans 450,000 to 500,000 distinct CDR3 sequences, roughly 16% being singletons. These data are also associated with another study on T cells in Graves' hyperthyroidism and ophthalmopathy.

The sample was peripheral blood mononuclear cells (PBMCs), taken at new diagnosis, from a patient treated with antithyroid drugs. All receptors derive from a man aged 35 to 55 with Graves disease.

DNA of the CDR3: TGCAGTGCTAGAGCCGGACGGTCCGGGGAGCTGTTTTTT. Residues: CSARAGRSGELFF. The chain uses TRBV20-1 and TRBJ2-2; D uncertain. V was cut by 1 base and J by 6 bases, with 9 bases left in between. Germline CDR1 is DFQATT and CDR2 is SNEGSKA (reference sequence). The CDR3 is 13 amino acids.

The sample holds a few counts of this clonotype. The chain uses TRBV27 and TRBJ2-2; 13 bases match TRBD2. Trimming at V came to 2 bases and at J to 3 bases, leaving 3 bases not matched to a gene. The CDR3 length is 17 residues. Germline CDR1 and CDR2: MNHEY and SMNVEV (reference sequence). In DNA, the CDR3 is TGTGCCAGCAGTTTAGGGACTAGCGGGACCTACACCGGGGAGCTGTTTTTT. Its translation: CASSLGTSGTYTGELFF.

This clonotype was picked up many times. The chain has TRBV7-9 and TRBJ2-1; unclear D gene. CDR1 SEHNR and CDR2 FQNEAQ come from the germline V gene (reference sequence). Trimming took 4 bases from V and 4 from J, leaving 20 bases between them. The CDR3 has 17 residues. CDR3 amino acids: CASSSGSLGGVYNEQFF. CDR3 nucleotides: TGTGCCAGCAGCTCCGGATCCCTCGGTGGGGTATACAATGAGCAGTTCTTC.

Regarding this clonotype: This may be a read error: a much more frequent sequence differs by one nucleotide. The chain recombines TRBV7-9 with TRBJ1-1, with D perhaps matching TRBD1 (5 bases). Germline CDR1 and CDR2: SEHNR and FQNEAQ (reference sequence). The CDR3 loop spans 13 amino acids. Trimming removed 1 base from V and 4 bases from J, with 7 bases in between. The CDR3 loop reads CASSLGQLTEAFF. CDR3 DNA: TGTGCCAGCAGCTTAGGACAGCTCACTGAAGCTTTCTTT.

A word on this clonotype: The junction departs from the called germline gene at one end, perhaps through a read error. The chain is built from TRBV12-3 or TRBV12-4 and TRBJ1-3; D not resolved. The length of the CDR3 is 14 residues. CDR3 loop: CASSLIRLSYPTHF. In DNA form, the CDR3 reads TGTGCCAGCAGTTTAATACGTCTCAGTTACCCGACCCATTTT.

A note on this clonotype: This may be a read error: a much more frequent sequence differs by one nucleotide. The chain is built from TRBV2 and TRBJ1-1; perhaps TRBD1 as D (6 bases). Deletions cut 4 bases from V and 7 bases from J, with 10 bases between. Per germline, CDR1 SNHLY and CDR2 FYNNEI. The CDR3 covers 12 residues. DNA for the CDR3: TGTGCCAGCAGTGGAGAGGGGGGTGAAGCTTTCTTT. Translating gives CASSGEGGEAFF.

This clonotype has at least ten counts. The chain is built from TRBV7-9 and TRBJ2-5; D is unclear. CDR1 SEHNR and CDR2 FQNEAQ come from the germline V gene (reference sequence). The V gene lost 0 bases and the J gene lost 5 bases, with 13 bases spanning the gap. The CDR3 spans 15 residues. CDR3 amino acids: CASSLAASSRETQYF. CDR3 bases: TGTGCCAGCAGCTTAGCGGCATCATCCCGGGAGACCCAGTACTTC.

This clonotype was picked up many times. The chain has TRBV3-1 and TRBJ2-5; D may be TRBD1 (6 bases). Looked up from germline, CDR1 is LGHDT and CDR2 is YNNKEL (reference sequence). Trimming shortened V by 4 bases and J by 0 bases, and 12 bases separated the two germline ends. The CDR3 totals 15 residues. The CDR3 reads CASSPGQGYQETQYF. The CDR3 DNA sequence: TGTGCCAGCAGCCCGGGGCAGGGGTACCAAGAGACCCAGTACTTC.

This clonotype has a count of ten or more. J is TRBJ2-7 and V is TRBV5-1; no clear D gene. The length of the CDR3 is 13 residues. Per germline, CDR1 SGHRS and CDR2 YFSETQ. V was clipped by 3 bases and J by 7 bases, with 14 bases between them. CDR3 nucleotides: TGCGCCAGCAGCTCTCTGGGTTTGGAGGAGCAGTACTTC. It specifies CASSSLGLEEQYF.

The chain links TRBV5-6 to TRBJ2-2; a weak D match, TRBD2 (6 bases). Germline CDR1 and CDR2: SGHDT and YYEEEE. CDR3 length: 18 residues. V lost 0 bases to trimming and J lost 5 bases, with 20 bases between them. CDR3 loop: CASSLASFGGRGTGELFF. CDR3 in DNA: TGTGCCAGCAGCTTGGCCTCGTTTGGAGGGAGAGGGACCGGGGAGCTGTTTTTT.

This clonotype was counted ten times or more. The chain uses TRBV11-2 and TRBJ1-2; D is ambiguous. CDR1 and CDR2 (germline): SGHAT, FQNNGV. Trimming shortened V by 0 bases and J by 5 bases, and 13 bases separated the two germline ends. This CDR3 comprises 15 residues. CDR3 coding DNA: TGTGCCAGCAGCTTAGATCCGGGTTCAACTTATGGCTACACCTTC. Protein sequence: CASSLDPGSTYGYTF.

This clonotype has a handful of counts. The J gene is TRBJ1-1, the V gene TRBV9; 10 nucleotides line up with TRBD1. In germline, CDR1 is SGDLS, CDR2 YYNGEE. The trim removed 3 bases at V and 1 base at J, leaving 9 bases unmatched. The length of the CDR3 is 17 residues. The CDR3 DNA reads TGTGCCAGCAGCGCGGGACAGGGGAGAGGGAAGAACACTGAAGCTTTCTTT. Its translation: CASSAGQGRGKNTEAFF.

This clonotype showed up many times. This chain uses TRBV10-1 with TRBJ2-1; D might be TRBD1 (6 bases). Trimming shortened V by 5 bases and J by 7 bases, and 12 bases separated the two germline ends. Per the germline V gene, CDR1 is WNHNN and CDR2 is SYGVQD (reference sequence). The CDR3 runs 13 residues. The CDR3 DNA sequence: TGCGCCAGCAGTCCAGGGGCGCCGAATGAGCAGTTCTTC. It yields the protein CASSPGAPNEQFF.

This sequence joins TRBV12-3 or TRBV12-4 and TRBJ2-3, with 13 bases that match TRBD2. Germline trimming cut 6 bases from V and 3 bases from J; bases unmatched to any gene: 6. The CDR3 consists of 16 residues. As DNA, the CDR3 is TGTGCCAGCAGCTGGACTAGCGGGAGTCGGACAGATACGCAGTATTTT. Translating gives CASSWTSGSRTDTQYF.

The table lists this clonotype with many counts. Written as DNA, the CDR3 is TGTGCCAGCAGCCAACTCCGCGGGATGAGCACAGATACGCAGTATTTT. It translates to CASSQLRGMSTDTQYF. The rearrangement uses TRBV3-1 and TRBJ2-3, with D tentatively TRBD2 (6 bases). V dropped 2 bases and J dropped 0 bases, with 12 bases sitting between them. The CDR3 is 16 amino acids. Germline V gene sequence: CDR1 LGHDT, CDR2 YNNKEL (reference sequence).

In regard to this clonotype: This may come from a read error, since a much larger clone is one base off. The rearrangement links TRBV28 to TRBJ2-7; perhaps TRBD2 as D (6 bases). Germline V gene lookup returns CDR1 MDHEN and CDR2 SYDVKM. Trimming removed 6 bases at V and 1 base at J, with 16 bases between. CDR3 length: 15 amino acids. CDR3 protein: CASRTPGDPSYEQYF. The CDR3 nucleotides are TGTGCCAGCAGGACTCCGGGGGACCCTTCCTACGAGCAGTACTTC.

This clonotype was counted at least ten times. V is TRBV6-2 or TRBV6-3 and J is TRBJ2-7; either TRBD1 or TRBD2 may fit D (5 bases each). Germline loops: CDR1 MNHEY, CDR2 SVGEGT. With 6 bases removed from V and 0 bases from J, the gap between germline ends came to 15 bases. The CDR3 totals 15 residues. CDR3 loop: CASRWDPVSSYEQYF. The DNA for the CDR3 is TGTGCCAGCAGATGGGACCCCGTGAGCTCCTACGAGCAGTACTTC.

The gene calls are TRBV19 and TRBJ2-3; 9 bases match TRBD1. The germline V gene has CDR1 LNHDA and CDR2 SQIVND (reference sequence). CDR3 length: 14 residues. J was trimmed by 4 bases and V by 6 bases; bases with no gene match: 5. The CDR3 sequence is CASRGQGFADTQYF. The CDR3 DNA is TGTGCCAGTAGGGGACAGGGATTCGCAGATACGCAGTATTTT.

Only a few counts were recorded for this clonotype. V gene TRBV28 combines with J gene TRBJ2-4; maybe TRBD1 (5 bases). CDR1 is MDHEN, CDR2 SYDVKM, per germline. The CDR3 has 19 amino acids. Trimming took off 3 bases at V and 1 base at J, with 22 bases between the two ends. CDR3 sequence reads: CASSFVSWGRPLAKNIQYF. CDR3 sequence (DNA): TGTGCCAGCAGTTTTGTCAGCTGGGGCAGGCCCCTCGCCAAAAACATTCAGTACTTC.

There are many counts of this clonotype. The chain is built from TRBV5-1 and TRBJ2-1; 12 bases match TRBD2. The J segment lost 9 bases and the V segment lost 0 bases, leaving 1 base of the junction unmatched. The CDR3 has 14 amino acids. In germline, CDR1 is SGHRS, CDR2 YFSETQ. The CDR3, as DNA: TGCGCCAGCAGCTTGGAGGGACTAGCGGGTGAGCAGTTCTTC. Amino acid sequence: CASSLEGLAGEQFF.

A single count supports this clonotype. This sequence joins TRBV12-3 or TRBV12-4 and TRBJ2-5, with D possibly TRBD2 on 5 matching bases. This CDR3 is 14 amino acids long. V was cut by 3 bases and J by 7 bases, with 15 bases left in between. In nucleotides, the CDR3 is TGTGCCAGCAGTTTTGGAGCCGGGAAACCGACCCAGTACTTC. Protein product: CASSFGAGKPTQYF.

The CDR3 sequence: CSVERVESTSGRPFYNEQFF. Here the CDR3 DNA reads TGCAGCGTTGAACGCGTGGAGTCGACTAGCGGGAGGCCCTTCTACAATGAGCAGTTCTTC. The chain uses TRBV29-1 and TRBJ2-1, with 13 positions matching TRBD2. Germline CDR1 and CDR2: SQVTM and ANQGSEA. CDR3 length equals 20 residues. Unmatched junction bases numbered 16, after V lost 2 bases and J lost 3 bases.

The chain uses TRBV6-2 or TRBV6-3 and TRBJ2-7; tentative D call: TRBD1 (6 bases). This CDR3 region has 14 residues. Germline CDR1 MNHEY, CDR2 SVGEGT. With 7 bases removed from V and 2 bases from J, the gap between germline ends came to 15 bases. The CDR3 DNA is TGTGCCAGCACCACCACAGGGATACCCTACGAGCAGTACTTC. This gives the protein CASTTTGIPYEQYF.

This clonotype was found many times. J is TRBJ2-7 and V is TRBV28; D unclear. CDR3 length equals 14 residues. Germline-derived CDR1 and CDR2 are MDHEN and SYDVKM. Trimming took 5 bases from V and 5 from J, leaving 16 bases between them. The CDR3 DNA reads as TGTGCCAGCAGTCCTTCGGGCTCCAAAAACGAGCAGTACTTC. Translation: CASSPSGSKNEQYF.